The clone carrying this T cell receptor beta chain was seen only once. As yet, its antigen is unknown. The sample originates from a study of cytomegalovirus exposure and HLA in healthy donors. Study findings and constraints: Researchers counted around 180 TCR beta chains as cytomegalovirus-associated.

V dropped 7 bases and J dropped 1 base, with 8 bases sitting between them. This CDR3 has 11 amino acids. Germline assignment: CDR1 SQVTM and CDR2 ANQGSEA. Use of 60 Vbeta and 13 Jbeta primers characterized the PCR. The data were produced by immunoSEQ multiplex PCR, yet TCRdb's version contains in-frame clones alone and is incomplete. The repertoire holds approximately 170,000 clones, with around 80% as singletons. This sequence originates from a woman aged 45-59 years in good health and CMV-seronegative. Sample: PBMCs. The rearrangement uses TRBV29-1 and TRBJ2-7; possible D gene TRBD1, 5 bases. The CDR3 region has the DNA TGCAGCGCCGGACAATCCTACGAGCAGTACTTC. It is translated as CSAGQSYEQYF.